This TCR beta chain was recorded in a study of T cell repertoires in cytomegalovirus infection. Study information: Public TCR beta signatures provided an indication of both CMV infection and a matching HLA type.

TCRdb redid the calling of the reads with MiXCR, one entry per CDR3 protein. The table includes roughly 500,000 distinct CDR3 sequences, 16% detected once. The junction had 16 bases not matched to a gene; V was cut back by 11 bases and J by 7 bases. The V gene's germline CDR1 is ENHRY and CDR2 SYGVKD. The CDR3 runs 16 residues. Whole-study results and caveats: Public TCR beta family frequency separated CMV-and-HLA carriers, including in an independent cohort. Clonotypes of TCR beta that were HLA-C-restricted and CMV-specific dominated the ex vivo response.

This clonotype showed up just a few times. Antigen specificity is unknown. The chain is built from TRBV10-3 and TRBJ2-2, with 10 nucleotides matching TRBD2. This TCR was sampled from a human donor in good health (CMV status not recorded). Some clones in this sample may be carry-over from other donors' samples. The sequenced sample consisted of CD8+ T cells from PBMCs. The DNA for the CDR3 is TGTGCCTCGTTCGGCCAGCGGGAGGGCCACGGCGGGGAGCTGTTTTTT. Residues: CASFGQREGHGGELFF.